This is a list of T cell receptor beta chains from one sample in a study of PD-1 blockade in classical Hodgkin lymphoma. The assay was immunoSEQ multiplex PCR, and TCRdb's table has in-frame clones only and misses some. The data contain around 2,700 clones, 60% to 80% of them singletons. Sequencing used CD8+ T cells from blood, obtained before the fourth cycle of nivolumab. All receptors derive from a human donor with classical Hodgkin lymphoma. The CDR3 runs from the conserved cysteine through the conserved F or W. D genes are given only for firm matches.

CASSQGTSGTYEQYF	TRBJ2-7	TRBV7-6	TRBD2
CAISGGPTEYGYTF	TRBJ1-2	TRBV10-3	NA
CASSLGLVRTEAFF	TRBJ1-1	TRBV7-2	NA
CASNTAIYSNQPQHF	TRBJ1-5	TRBV28	NA
CASSFGQPYVEQFF	TRBJ2-1	TRBV5-6	NA
CASSLSRRNGYTF	TRBJ1-2	TRBV27	NA
CASSLGPGEVTSAYNEQFF	TRBJ2-1	TRBV11-2	NA
CASSFTGGWGGTEAFF	TRBJ1-1	TRBV6-9	TRBD1
CASSEGVGTNEKLFF	TRBJ1-4	TRBV13	NA
CASSPLGDTQYF	TRBJ2-3	TRBV27	NA
CASRPLGGRAPYEQYF	TRBJ2-7	TRBV6-6	NA
CASSRQGSSYEQYF	TRBJ2-7	TRBV14	NA